This T cell receptor (beta chain) was obtained from a study of blood T cells in healthy people across ages. Points on this clonotype: A junction end diverges from the germline sequence, so it may reflect a read error.

Germline loops: CDR1 SGHRS, CDR2 YFSETQ. The CDR3 runs 13 residues. Primers used in a second PCR of about 7 to 11 cycles were a sample-barcoded 5' primer and a J-beta primer mix. TCRdb used MiXCR to reprocess the 5' RACE reads, holding one entry per CDR3 protein. The table records over 1,500,000 distinct CDR3 sequences, about two fifths of them present only once. The specimen sequenced was blood. The V and J genes are TRBV5-1 and TRBJ2-3, with D uncertain. The receptor's source is a human donor in good health. The CDR3 sequence: CANSLDGTDTQYF. The CDR3 DNA follows: TGCGCCAACAGCCTGGACGGCACAGATACGCAGTATTTT.